This T cell receptor (beta chain) was documented in a study of shared clonotypes between healthy human individuals (dated by TCRdb to the early 2020s). With respect to the entire study: A couple of women and three men aged 18 to 49 years were included in the cohort. To increase sequencing depth and limit assay-specific biases, different laboratories used diverse techniques to prepare libraries and sequence TCR repertoires. Leukapheresis yielded between about 0.94 and 8.9 billion PBMCs per donor. To estimate repertoire size and how much clonotypes are shared between individuals, the study performed deep sequencing of blood TCR repertoires from about 5 healthy adults. For each donor, CD4 naive and CD4 memory were each given three plates, CD8 naive was given two plates, and CD8 memory was given one plate. Beyond this particular receptor, the publication reports: Across four donors, around 5% of naive CD4, roughly 3.4% of naive CD8, 2% to 2.5% of memory CD4, and under 0.45% of memory CD8 clonotypes were shared. Estimated clonotype richness was generally larger for naive than for memory subsets. Even with the large sequencing depth, rarefaction of the sorted-subset datasets indicated that sequencing was incomplete. Because the study included a small number of donors, the genetic and exposure-history diversity represented was limited. Pairwise subsampling indicated that sequencing depth was expected to affect the degree of clonotype sharing among donors. Sampling was limited to blood, and TCR repertoires in tissue likely differ from TCR repertoires in blood. Compared with non-shared clonotypes, clonotypes shared by all four sorted-subset donors had higher generation probabilities.

Using the deep immunoSEQ assay, multiplex PCR amplified TCR CDR3 regions from genomic DNA. Extracted genomic DNA from each cell subset was distributed evenly across all wells of several immunoSEQ 96-well plates, and each plate was treated as a replicate. For sorted subsets, approximately 0.2 ug of genomic DNA, equivalent to 25,000 to 35,000 T cell genomes, went into each replicate PCR. The purified libraries were quantified using a Qubit 3.0 fluorometer, sized with a Bioanalyzer 2100, and then quantified again using the KAPA Library Quantification kit. Every immunoSEQ 96-well plate was sequenced on a separate single-read 150-cycle Illumina NextSeq 550 flow cell. On the authors' methods: Because the immunoSEQ output included only junctional sequences and no quality scores, the filtering could not be the same as the filtering used for full-length reads. To assign V/J genes and CDR3, sequences were annotated using PyIR, a Python wrapper for IgBLAST v1.9, with IMGT germline references. Reads were removed for weak V/J assignments (E-value above 1e-6), missing CDR3, stop codons, out-of-frame junctions, or ambiguous translated residues. A V3J clonotype was defined by an identical inferred V gene, J gene, and CDR3 amino acid sequence. Percentage overlap between repertoires was computed as shared unique clonotypes divided by the size of the smaller repertoire. Three approaches were used to assess repertoire richness: RTK rarefaction, the Chao1 estimator, and Recon v2.1 estimates of unobserved clonotypes. For all TCRbeta clonotypes obtained by the gDNA method from a few donors, generation probabilities were computed with OLGA. As stored in TCRdb, this immuneACCESS dataset retains in-frame rearrangements with V and J assigned. A fraction of the clones does not appear; measured against another copy, unresolved V genes explain less than half of the discrepancy, and the remainder lacks a known reason. V, J and clone size are taken as reported in that table, and D and trimming were inferred from the DNA itself. This sample has 2 million to 2.5 million clones in its table, and approximately 95% of those were observed once. Roughly 0.36% of the sample comes from the top ten.

With regard to this clone: No cognate antigen has been identified for it. One base away there is no much larger clone; base qualities are not given.

Deletion took 0 bases off V and 7 bases off J, with a span of 16 bases between the germline ends. The CDR3, cysteine through phenylalanine, is 15 amino acids long. Just CDR3 DNA is preserved here, 45 bases in frame from base 1. The germline V gene yields MGHRA for CDR1 and YSYEKL for CDR2. Healthy HIV-negative adults with no recently reported acute infections or vaccinations were included as donors. Only Caucasian adults living in Nashville, Tennessee, USA were represented among the donors. CD4+ T cells were enriched by magnetic negative selection; naive cells were then positively selected on CD45RA, and the negative fraction formed the memory subset. After blood collection by leukapheresis, PBMCs were isolated using Ficoll-Histopaque density gradient centrifugation and then cryopreserved in the vapor phase of liquid nitrogen. Purity and quantity of every magnetically sorted T cell population were checked by analytical flow cytometry. From each sorted fraction, genomic DNA was isolated and quantified by UV absorbance on a Nanodrop 2000c.

The specimen was naive CD4+ T cells from PBMCs. The cell subset or site label corresponds to: CD45RA+ positively selected. The TCR sequence derives from a man aged 18-30 years in good health. Some clones in this sample may be carry-over from other donors' samples. This sequence uses TRBV4-1 and TRBJ2-7; possibly the D gene is TRBD1, per 6 matching bases. The CDR3 in this case is CASSQEGALSGEQYF. DNA sequence: TGCGCCAGCAGCCAAGAGGGGGCACTCTCTGGAGAGCAGTACTTC.